This TCR beta chain was recorded in a study of blood T cell repertoires in COVID-19. The overall study: COVID-19 samples from acute and convalescent phases originated in the United States, Italy and Spain.

This CDR3 region has 17 residues. The germline gives CDR1 SGHTA, CDR2 FQGTGA. V lost 4 bases, J lost 1 base, and 9 bases stayed unmatched. TCRdb's copy holds only in-frame clones and misses some; the assay was immunoSEQ multiplex PCR. The table records some 200,000 clones, less than 90% of them present only once. What was sequenced was peripheral blood. The receptor was derived from a woman aged 40 to 50 with acute or convalescent COVID-19. The V gene is TRBV7-3, the J gene TRBJ2-1; 8 nucleotides line up with TRBD2. The CDR3 DNA reads as TGTGCCAGCAGCTCCGGGACCGGGGGGGTATCCTACAATGAGCAGTTCTTC. Encoded protein: CASSSGTGGVSYNEQFF.